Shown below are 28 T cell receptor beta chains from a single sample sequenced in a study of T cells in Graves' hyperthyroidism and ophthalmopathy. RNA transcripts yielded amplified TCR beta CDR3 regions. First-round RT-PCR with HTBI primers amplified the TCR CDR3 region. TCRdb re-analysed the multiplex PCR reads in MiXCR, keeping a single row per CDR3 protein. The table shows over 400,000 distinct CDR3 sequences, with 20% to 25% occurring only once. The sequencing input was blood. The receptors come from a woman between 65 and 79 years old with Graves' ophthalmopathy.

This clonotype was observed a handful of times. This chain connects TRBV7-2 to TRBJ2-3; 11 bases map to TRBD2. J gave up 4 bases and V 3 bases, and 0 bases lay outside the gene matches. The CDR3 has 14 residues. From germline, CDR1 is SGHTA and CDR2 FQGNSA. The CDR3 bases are TGTGCCAGCAGCTTGACTAGCGGGGCAGATACGCAGTATTTT. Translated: CASSLTSGADTQYF.

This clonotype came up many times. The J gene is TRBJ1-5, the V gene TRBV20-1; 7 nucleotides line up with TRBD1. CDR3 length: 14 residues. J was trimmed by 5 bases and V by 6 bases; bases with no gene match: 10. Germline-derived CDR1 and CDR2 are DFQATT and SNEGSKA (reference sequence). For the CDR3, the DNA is TGCAGTGCCACGGACAGGATGTATGATCAGCCCCAGCATTTT. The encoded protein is CSATDRMYDQPQHF.

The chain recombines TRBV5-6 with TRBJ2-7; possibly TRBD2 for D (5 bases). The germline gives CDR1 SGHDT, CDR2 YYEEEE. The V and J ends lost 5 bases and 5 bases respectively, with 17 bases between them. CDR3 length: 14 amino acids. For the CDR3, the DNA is TGTGCCAGCAGATTGCCCGGGCCGAGGGACGAGCAGTACTTC. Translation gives CASRLPGPRDEQYF.

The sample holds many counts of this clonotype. The CDR3 spells CASSLDVLAGELGTDTQYF. CDR3 bases: TGTGCCAGCAGCTTAGATGTTCTAGCGGGAGAGCTAGGCACAGATACGCAGTATTTT. The V gene is TRBV11-2, the J gene TRBJ2-3; TRBD2 agrees at 10 bases. J lost 1 base, V lost 0 bases, and 10 bases had no gene match. Germline loops: CDR1 SGHAT, CDR2 FQNNGV. The CDR3 has 19 amino acids.

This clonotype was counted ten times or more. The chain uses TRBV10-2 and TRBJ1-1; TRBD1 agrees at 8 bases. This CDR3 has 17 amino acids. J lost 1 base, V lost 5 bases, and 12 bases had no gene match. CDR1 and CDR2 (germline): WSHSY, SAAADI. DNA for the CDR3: TGCGCCAGCAGTATGGGGACAGGCCGCCGGGGGAACACTGAAGCTTTCTTT. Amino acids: CASSMGTGRRGNTEAFF.

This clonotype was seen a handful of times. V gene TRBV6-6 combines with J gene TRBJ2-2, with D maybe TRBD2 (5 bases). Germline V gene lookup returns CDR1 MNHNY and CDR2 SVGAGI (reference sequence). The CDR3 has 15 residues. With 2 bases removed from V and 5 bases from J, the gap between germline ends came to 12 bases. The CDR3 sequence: CASSYGGGLTGELFF. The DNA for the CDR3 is TGTGCCAGCAGTTACGGAGGAGGTCTGACCGGGGAGCTGTTTTTT.

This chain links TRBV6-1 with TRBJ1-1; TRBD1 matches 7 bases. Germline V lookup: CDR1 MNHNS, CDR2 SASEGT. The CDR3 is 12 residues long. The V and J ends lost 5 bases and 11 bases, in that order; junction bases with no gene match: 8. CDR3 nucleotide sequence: TGTGCCAGCAGTCCTGCAGGGGGATCGGCTTTCTTT. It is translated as CASSPAGGSAFF.

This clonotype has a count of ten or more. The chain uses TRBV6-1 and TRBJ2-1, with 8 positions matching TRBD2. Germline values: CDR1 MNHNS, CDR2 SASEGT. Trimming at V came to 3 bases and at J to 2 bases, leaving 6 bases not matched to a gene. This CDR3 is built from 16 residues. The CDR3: CASSERAGDPYNEQFF. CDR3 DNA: TGTGCCAGCAGTGAGCGAGCGGGAGATCCCTACAATGAGCAGTTCTTC.

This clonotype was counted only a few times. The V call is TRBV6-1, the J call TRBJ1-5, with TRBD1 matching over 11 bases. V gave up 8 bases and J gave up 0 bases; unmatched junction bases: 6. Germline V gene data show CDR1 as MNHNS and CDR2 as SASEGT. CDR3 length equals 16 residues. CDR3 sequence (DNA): TGTGCCAGCCGGGACAGGGGGGTTTATAGCAATCAGCCCCAGCATTTT. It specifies CASRDRGVYSNQPQHF.

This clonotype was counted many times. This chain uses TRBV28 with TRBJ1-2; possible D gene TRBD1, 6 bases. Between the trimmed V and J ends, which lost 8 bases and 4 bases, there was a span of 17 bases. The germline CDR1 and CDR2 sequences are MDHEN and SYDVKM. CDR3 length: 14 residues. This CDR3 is CASANPSRGYGYTF. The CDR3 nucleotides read TGTGCCAGCGCAAACCCGTCCAGGGGCTATGGCTACACCTTC.

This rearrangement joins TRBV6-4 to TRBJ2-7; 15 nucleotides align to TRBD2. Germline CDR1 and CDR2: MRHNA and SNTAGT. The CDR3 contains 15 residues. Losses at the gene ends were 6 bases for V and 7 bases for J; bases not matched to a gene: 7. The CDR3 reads CASRHTGTSGREQYF. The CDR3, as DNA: TGTGCCAGCAGACACACTGGGACTAGCGGGAGGGAGCAGTACTTC.

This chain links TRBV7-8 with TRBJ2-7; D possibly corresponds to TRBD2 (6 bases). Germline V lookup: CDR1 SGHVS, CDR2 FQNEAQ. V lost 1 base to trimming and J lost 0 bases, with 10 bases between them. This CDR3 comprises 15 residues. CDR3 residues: CASSLVGLFSYEQYF. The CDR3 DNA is TGTGCCAGCAGCTTAGTGGGACTCTTCTCCTACGAGCAGTACTTC.

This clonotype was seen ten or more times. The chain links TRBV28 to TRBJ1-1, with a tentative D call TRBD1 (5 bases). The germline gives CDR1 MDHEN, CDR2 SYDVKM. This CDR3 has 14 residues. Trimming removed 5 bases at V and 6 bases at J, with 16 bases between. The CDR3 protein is CASSPSSRGAEAFF. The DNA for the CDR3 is TGTGCCAGCAGTCCCTCGTCTAGGGGCGCTGAAGCTTTCTTT.

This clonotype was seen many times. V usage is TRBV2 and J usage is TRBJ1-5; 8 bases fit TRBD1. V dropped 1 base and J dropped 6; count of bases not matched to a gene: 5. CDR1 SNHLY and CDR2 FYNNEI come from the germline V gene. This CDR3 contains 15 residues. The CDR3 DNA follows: TGTGCCAGCAGTGAAGTCGCAGGGGGCAGTCAGCCCCAGCATTTT. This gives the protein CASSEVAGGSQPQHF.

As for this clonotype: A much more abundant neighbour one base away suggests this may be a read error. DNA of the CDR3: TGTGCCAGCAGCCAAGATTGGGAGCAGTTCTTC. It codes for CASSQDWEQFF. V usage is TRBV3-1 and J usage is TRBJ2-1; no clear D. V was shortened by 0 bases and J by 10 bases, with 4 bases between the two germline ends. Germline V CDR1 and CDR2: LGHDT, YNNKEL (reference sequence). This CDR3 is built from 11 residues.

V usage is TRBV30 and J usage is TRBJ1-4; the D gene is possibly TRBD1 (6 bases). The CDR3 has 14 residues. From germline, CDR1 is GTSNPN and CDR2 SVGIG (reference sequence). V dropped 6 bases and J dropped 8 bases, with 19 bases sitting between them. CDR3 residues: CACARPGAWEKLFF. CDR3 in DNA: TGTGCCTGCGCTCGTCCGGGGGCTTGGGAAAAACTGTTTTTT. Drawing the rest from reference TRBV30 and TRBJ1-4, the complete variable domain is SQTIHQWPATLVQPVGSPLSLECTVEGTSNPNLYWYRQAAGRGLQLLFYSVGIGQISSEVPQNLSASRPQDRQFILSSKKLLLSDSGFYLCACARPGAWEKLFFGSGTQLSVL.

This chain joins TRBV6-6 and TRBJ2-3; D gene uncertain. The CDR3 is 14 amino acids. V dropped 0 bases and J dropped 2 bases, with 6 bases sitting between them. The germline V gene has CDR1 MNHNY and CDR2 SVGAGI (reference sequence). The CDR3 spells CASSYSQNTDTQYF. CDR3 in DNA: TGTGCCAGCAGTTACTCACAGAACACAGATACGCAGTATTTT.

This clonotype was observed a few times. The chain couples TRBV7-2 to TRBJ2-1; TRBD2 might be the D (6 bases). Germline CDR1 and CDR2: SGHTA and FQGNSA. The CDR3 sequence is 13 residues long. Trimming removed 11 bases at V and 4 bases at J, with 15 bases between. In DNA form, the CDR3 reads TGTGCCTGCGGGGCAGCCACATACAATGAGCAGTTCTTC. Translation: CACGAATYNEQFF.

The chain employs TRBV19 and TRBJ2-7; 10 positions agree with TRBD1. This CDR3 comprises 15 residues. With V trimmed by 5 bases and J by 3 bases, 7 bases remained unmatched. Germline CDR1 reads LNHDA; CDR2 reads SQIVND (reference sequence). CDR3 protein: CASSCPGTGDYEQYF. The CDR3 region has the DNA TGTGCCAGTAGTTGTCCCGGGACAGGGGACTACGAGCAGTACTTC.

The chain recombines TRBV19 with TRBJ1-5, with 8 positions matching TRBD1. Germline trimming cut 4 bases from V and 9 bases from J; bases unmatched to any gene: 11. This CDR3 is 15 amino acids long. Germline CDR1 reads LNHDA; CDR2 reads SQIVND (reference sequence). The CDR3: CASSTPGQGSLPQHF. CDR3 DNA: TGTGCCAGTAGTACCCCCGGACAGGGCTCCTTGCCCCAGCATTTT.

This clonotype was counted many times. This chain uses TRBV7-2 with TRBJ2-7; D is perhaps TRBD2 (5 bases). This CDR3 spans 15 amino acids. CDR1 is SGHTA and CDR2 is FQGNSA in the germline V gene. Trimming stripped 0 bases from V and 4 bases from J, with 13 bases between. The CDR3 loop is CASSLALLARYEQYF. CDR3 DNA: TGTGCCAGCAGCTTAGCCCTGCTAGCTAGGTACGAGCAGTACTTC.

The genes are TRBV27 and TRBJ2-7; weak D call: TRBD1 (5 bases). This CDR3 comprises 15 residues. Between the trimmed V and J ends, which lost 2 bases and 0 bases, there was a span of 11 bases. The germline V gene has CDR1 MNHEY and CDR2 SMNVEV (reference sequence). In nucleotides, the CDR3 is TGTGCCAGCAGTTTAGCGGACACGGCCTCCTACGAGCAGTACTTC. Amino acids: CASSLADTASYEQYF.

The CDR3 reads CASSLPGLAVYEQYF. DNA for the CDR3: TGTGCCAGTAGCCTTCCGGGACTAGCGGTCTACGAGCAGTACTTC. The V and J genes are TRBV19 and TRBJ2-7, with TRBD2 identical over 11 bases. Germline CDR1 LNHDA, CDR2 SQIVND (reference sequence). V shed 6 bases, J shed 3 bases, and the junction held 7 bases outside the gene matches. The CDR3 has 15 amino acids. The whole variable domain, remainder taken from reference TRBV19 and TRBJ2-7, is DGGITQSPKYLFRKEGQNVTLSCEQNLNHDAMYWYRQDPGQGLRLIYYSQIVNDFQKGDIAEGYSVSREKKESFPLTVTSAQKNPTAFYLCASSLPGLAVYEQYFGPGTRLTVT.

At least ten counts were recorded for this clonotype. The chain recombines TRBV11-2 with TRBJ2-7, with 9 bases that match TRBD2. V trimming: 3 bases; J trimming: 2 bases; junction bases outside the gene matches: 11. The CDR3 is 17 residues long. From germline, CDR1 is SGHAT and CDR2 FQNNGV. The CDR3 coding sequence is TGTGCCAGCAGCTTTGGGGATTTGACTAGCGGAGCCTACGAGCAGTACTTC. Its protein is CASSFGDLTSGAYEQYF.

DNA of the CDR3: TGCAGTGCTAGCCAACGAGATCCAACCTACAATGAGCAGTTCTTC. This codes for CSASQRDPTYNEQFF. This rearrangement joins TRBV20-1 to TRBJ2-1; D is undetermined. Trimming shortened V by 3 bases and J by 2 bases, and 14 bases separated the two germline ends. The germline CDR1 and CDR2 sequences are DFQATT and SNEGSKA (reference sequence). The CDR3 covers 15 residues.

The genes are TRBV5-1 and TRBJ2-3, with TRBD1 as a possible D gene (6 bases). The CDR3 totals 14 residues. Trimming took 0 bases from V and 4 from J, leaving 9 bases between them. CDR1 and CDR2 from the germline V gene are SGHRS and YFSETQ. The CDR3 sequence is CASSLDTGSDTQYF. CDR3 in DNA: TGCGCCAGCAGCTTGGACACAGGGTCAGATACGCAGTATTTT.

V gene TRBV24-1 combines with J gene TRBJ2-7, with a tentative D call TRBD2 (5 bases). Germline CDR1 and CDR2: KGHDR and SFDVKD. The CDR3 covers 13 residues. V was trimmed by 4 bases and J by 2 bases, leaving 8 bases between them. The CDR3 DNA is TGTGCCACCAGTGACCCCGGGACCTACGAGCAGTACTTC. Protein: CATSDPGTYEQYF.

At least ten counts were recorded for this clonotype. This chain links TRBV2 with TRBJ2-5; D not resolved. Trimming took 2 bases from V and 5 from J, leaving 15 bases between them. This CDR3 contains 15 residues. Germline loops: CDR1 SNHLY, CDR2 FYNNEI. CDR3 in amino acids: CASSESAGGTETQYF. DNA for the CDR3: TGTGCCAGCAGTGAATCCGCAGGTGGTACGGAGACCCAGTACTTC.